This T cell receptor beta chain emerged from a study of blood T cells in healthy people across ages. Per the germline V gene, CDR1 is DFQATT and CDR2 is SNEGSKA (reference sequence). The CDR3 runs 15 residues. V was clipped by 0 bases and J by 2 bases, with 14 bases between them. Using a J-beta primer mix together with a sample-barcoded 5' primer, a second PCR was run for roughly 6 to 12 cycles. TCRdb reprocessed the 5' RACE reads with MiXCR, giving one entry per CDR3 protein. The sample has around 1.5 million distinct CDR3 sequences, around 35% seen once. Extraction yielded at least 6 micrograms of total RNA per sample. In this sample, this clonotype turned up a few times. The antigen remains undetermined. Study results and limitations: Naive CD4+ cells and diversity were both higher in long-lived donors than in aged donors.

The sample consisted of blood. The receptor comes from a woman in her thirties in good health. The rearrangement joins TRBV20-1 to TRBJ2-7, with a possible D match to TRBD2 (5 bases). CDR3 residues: CSARDPGKTAYEQYF. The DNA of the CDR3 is TGCAGTGCTAGAGATCCCGGGAAAACGGCCTACGAGCAGTACTTC.